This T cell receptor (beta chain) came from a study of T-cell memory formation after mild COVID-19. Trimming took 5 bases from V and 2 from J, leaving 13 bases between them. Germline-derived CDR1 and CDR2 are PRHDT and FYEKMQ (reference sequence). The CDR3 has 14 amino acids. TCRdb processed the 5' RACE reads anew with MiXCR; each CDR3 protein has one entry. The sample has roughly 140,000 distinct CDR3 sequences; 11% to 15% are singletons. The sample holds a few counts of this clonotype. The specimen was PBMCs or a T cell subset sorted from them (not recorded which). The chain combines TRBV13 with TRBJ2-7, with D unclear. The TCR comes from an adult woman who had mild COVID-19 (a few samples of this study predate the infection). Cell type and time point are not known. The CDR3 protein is CASSPRLLTYEQYF. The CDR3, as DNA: TGTGCCAGCAGCCCGCGACTCTTGACCTACGAGCAGTACTTC.